This T cell receptor beta chain is drawn from a study of T cell responses to AZD1222 COVID-19 vaccine. General study findings and limits: Breadth and depth of Spike-specific TCRs rose after two AZD1222 doses. Repertoires in all cases were sampled only once the peak T cell response had passed. Among the donors, most were white British and more were female, and clonal diversity was possibly underestimated. Per reports, nearly half of all spike-specific TCRs target regions that are unmutated in variants.

For this clone: The target antigen is unknown.

There are 13 residues in the CDR3. The germline V gene has CDR1 SGHTA and CDR2 FQGNSA. Trimming cost V 6 bases and J 6 bases, with 12 bases left between them. Assay used: immunoSEQ multiplex PCR; TCRdb lists only in-frame clones, some missing. Of around 110,000 clones in the sample, roughly 85% were seen once. This receptor was taken from an adult in good health. Sequenced here: peripheral blood, sampled on day 0 of MenACWY control vaccination. The chain carries TRBV7-2 and TRBJ1-5; D is perhaps TRBD1 (6 bases). CDR3 nucleotide sequence: TGTGCCAGCAGTTTCCCAGGGGTTCAGCCCCAGCATTTT. It codes for CASSFPGVQPQHF.